This T cell receptor (beta chain) is drawn from a study of OX40 agonist ivuxolimab in advanced cancers. The overall study: Patients in the trial were receiving intravenous ivuxolimab every 2 weeks, at doses of 0.01 to 10 mg/kg. Notes on the study in general: In general, CD8+ T cells held more expanded clones than CD4+ did, on average.

Concerning this clone: The target antigen is unknown.

This table comes from immunoSEQ multiplex PCR, and its TCRdb copy is limited to in-frame clones, with some not included. The sample consists of over 65,000 clones, approximately 90% of them appearing once. The CDR3 loop spans 15 amino acids. Germline values: CDR1 SGHRS, CDR2 YFSETQ. V dropped 0 bases and J dropped 8 bases, with 15 bases sitting between them. This sample comprised CD4+ or CD8+ T cells sorted from blood, obtained in a trial of the OX40 agonist ivuxolimab. This sequence joins TRBV5-1 and TRBJ2-1, with D perhaps matching TRBD1 or TRBD2 (5 bases each). The receptor's source is an adult with an advanced solid tumor such as melanoma, head and neck, liver or kidney cancer. This chain's CDR3 is CASSLGYPLGDEQFF. As DNA, the CDR3 is TGCGCCAGCAGCTTGGGGTACCCCCTGGGGGATGAGCAGTTCTTC.